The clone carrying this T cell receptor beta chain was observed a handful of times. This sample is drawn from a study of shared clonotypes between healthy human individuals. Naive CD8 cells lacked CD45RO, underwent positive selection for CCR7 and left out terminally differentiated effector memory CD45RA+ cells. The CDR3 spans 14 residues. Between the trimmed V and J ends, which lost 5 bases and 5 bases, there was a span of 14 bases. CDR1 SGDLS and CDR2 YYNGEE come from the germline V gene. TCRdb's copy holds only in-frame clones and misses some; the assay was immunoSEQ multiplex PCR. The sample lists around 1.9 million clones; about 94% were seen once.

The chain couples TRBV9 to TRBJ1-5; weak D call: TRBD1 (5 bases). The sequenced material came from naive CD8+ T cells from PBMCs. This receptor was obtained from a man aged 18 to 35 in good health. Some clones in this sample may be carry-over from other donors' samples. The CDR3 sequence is CASSRGGGYQPQHF. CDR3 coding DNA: TGTGCCAGCAGTCGAGGCGGGGGATATCAGCCCCAGCATTTT.